This T cell receptor (beta chain) was sequenced for a study of chemoradiotherapy in HPV16-positive cancers. Trimming took off 8 bases at V and 2 bases at J, with 15 bases between the two ends. The CDR3 covers 15 residues. Germline V CDR1 and CDR2: SGHTA, FQGTGA. TCRdb's table, derived via immunoSEQ multiplex PCR, lists solely in-frame clones and lacks some. Seen here are roughly 29,000 clones, about 91% observed once, and the top ten hold 22%. Repeated repertoire sampling spanned the course of chemoradiotherapy. The gene calls are TRBV7-3 and TRBJ2-2; perhaps TRBD1 as D (5 bases). The receptor comes from a human donor with HPV-associated anogenital cancer. This specimen was blood, taken from a patient who underwent chemoradiotherapy. CDR3 loop: CASGDDSRNTGELFF. CDR3 nucleotides: TGTGCCAGCGGCGACGACAGCCGAAACACCGGGGAGCTGTTTTTT. Together with reference TRBV7-3 and TRBJ2-2, the CDR3 gives the full variable domain: GAGVSQTPSNKVTEKGKYVELRCDPISGHTALYWYRQSLGQGPEFLIYFQGTGAADDSGLPNDRFFAVRPEGSVSTLKIQRTERGDSAVYLCASGDDSRNTGELFFGEGSRLTVL.